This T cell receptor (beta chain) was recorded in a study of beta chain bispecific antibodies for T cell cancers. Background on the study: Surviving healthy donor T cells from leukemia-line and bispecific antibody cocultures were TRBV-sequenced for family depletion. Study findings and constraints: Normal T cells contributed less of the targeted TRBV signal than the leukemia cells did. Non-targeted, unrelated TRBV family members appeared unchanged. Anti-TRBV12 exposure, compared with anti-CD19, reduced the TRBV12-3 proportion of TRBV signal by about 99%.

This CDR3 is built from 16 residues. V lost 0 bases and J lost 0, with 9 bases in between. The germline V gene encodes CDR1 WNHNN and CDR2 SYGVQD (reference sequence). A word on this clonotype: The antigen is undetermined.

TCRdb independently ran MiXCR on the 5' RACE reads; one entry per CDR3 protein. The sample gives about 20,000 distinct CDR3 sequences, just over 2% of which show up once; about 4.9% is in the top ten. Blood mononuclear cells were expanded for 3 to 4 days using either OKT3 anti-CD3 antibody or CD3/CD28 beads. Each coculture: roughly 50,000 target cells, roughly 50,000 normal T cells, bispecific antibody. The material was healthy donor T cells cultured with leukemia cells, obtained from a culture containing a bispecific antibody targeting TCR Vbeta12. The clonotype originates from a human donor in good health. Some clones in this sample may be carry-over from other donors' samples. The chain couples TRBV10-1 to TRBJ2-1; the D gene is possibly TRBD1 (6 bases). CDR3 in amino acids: CASSESGQSSYNEQFF. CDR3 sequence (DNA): TGCGCCAGCAGTGAGTCTGGACAGAGCTCCTACAATGAGCAGTTCTTC.